This TCR beta chain was identified during a study of blood T cell repertoires in COVID-19. Across the whole study: Some COVID-19 samples were acute and others convalescent; all came from the United States, Italy and Spain. The cDNA or gDNA used as material had been derived from T cells, B-cell-depleted T cells, or PBMCs.

Authors' processing steps: Amplifying reference gene primers gave estimates of nucleated cell counts. The data were produced by immunoSEQ multiplex PCR, yet TCRdb's version contains in-frame clones alone and is incomplete. D and trimming come from the DNA, and the V and J calls and clone size come from that table. This sample yields fewer than 15,000 clones, of which about 88% are seen a single time; roughly 51% belongs to the top ten. Per germline, CDR1 LNHDA and CDR2 SQIVND (reference sequence). The CDR3 is made up of 14 amino acids. V lost 9 bases, J lost 2 bases, and 8 bases stayed unmatched. V gene TRBV19 combines with J gene TRBJ2-3; 7 bases agree with TRBD1. This receptor was identified in a man aged 80 or over with acute or convalescent COVID-19. The sequenced sample consisted of peripheral blood. CDR3 sequence: CASRLRGNTDTQYF. The CDR3 coding sequence is TGTGCCAGCAGACTCAGGGGGAACACAGATACGCAGTATTTT. The whole variable domain, filled in from reference TRBV19 and TRBJ2-3, reads DGGITQSPKYLFRKEGQNVTLSCEQNLNHDAMYWYRQDPGQGLRLIYYSQIVNDFQKGDIAEGYSVSREKKESFPLTVTSAQKNPTAFYLCASRLRGNTDTQYFGPGTRLTVL.